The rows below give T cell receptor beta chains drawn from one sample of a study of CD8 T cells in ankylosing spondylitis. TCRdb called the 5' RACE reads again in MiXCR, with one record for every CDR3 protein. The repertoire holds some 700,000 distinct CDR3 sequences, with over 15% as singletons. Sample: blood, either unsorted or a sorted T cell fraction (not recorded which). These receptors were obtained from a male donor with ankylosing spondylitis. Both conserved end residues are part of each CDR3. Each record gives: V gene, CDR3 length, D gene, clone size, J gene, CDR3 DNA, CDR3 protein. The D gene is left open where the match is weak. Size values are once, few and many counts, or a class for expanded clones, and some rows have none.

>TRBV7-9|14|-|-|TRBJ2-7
TGTGCCAGCAGCTTAGCGGGACAATTCCACGAGCAGTACTTC
CASSLAGQFHEQYF
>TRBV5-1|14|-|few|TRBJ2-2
TGCGCCAGCAGCTTGACAGGGCGCAGCGGGGAGCTGTTTTTT
CASSLTGRSGELFF
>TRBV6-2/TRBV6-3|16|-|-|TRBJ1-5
TGTGCCAGCAGTTACTCGAGGGGCGGTGGCAATCAGCCCCAGCATTTT
CASSYSRGGGNQPQHF
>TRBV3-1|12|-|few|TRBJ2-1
TGTGCCAGCAGCCCAGGGTATATTGAGCAGTTCTTC
CASSPGYIEQFF
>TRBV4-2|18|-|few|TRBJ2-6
TGTGCCAGCAGCCAGGAAGGGGTCCTATCCTCTGGGGCCAACGTCCTGACTTTC
CASSQEGVLSSGANVLTF
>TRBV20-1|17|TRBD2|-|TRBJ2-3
TGCAGTGCTCTAGTGGGACCGGGGGGGAGAAGCACAGATACGCAGTATTTT
CSALVGPGGRSTDTQYF
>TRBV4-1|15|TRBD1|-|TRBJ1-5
TGCGCCAGCAGCCAAGATCGGGACAGCCGGCAGCCCCAGCATTTT
CASSQDRDSRQPQHF
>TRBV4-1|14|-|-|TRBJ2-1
TGCGCCAGCAGCCTGCTGGGCCCCCAGGATGAGCAGTTCTTC
CASSLLGPQDEQFF
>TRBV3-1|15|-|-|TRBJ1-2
TGTGCCAGCAGCCAAAGTCCAGGGTCTCTCTATGGCTACACCTTC
CASSQSPGSLYGYTF
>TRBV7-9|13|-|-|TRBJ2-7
TGTGCCAGCAGCGACCCCCAGGGTAGCGAGCAGTACTTC
CASSDPQGSEQYF
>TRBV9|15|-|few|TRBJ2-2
TGTGCCAGCAGCTCAGGAGTTAGCGGCACCGGGGAGCTGTTTTTT
CASSSGVSGTGELFF
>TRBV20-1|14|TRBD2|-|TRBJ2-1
TGCAGTGCTAGAATCCCCGGGACTAGCCCAGAGCAGTTCTTC
CSARIPGTSPEQFF
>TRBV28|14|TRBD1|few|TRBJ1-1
TGTGCCACCGACCTTGGGACAGGGAACACTGAAGCTTTCTTT
CATDLGTGNTEAFF
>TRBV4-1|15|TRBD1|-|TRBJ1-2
TGCGCCAGCAGCCAAGAACACAGGGGACACTATGGCTACACCTTC
CASSQEHRGHYGYTF
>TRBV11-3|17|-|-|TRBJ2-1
TGTGCCAGCAGCTTACAACACCGCAGGGGAGGCTACAATGAGCAGTTCTTC
CASSLQHRRGGYNEQFF
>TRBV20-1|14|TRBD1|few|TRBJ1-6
TGCAGTGCCAGGGGACAGCAGAACAATTCACCCCTCCACTTT
CSARGQQNNSPLHF
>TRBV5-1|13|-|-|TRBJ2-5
TGCGCCAGCAGCTGGGAGTATGGGGAGACCCAGTACTTC
CASSWEYGETQYF
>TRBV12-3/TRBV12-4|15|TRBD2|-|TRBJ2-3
TGTGCCAGCACCAGGGGACTAGCGGACACAGATACGCAGTATTTT
CASTRGLADTDTQYF
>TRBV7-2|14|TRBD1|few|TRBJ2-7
TGTGCCAGCAGCACCATGACAGGGCCCTACGAGCAGTACTTC
CASSTMTGPYEQYF
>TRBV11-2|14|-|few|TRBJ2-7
TGTGCCAGCAGCTCCCCCCGGAAGACCTACGAGCAGTACTTC
CASSSPRKTYEQYF
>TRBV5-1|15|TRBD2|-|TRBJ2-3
TGCGCCAGCAGCTTGGCTAGCGGGGCGCCAGATACGCAGTATTTT
CASSLASGAPDTQYF
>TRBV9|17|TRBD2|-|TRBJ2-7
TGTGCCAGCAGCGTGGCCCCTAGCGGGACGCTCCCGGGGGAGCAGTACTTC
CASSVAPSGTLPGEQYF
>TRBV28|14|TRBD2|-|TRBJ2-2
TGTGCCAGCAGTCGGCAACTAGCGACCGGGGAGCTGTTTTTT
CASSRQLATGELFF
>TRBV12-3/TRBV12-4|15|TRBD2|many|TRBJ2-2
TGTGCCAGCTCCCCAGGGCGGGGGGCGGACGGGGAGCTGTTTTTT
CASSPGRGADGELFF
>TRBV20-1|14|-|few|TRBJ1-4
TGCAGTGCTAGAGATATTATGATGGGCGAAAAACTGTTTTTT
CSARDIMMGEKLFF
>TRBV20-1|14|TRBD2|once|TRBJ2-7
TGCAGTGCGCCGCGAGCGGGAGTCCTAAGTGAGCAGTACTTC
CSAPRAGVLSEQYF
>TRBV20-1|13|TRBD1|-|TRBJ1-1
TGCAGTGCCCAGGGGGCTCTGGACACTGAAGCTTTCTTT
CSAQGALDTEAFF
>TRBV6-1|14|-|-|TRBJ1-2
TGTGCCAGCAGACCCATTGACATACTCTATGGCTACACCTTC
CASRPIDILYGYTF